This T cell receptor (beta chain) is from a study of cytomegalovirus exposure and HLA in healthy donors. General study points: Among TCR sequences, most were rare, though some public TCRs appeared in many donors.

Concerning this clone itself: What it binds is unknown.

Trimming shortened V by 5 bases and J by 2 bases, and 9 bases separated the two germline ends. Germline CDR1 is SGHTA and CDR2 is FQGNSA. The CDR3 runs 13 residues. Primers included in the PCR were 60 Vbeta and 13 Jbeta primers. The repertoire was sequenced with immunoSEQ multiplex PCR; TCRdb's copy has only in-frame clones and lacks some. The sample has 150,000 or so clones, roughly 78% seen once; the top ten hold around 2.9%. The material sequenced was PBMCs. The V and J genes are TRBV7-2 and TRBJ1-2; D not resolved. The clonotype originates from a man aged 40-55 years in good health and CMV-seropositive. The CDR3 bases are TGTGCCAGCAGCCAGACATCGAACTATGGCTACACCTTC. Its translation is CASSQTSNYGYTF.